A selection of T cell receptor beta chains follows, all from one sample in a study of blood T cell repertoires in COVID-19. TCRdb keeps only in-frame clones here, not all; method: immunoSEQ multiplex PCR. The table records about 220,000 clones, roughly 89% of them present only once. The material sequenced was PBMCs or T cells enriched from blood (not recorded which). These receptors all come from a woman younger than 45 with acute COVID-19. Both conserved end residues are trimmed from each CDR3.

V	length	J	CDR3
TRBV30	10	TRBJ1-1	AWSSGNTEAF
TRBV3-1/TRBV3-2	15	TRBJ2-1	ASSQDHAQGYYNEQF
TRBV5-1	18	TRBJ2-5	ASSFPSIGQRGDSRETQY
TRBV18	11	TRBJ1-1	ASSPRGNTEAF
TRBV5-1	12	TRBJ1-2	ASSVDSGDYGYT
TRBV6-4	15	TRBJ2-7	ASTLRGAGHCSYEQY
TRBV19	13	TRBJ2-1	ASSMTSGPYNEQF
TRBV30	15	TRBJ1-3	AWSVLRQGAKGNTIY
TRBV6-2/TRBV6-3	9	TRBJ2-7	ASSYNYEQY
TRBV6-2/TRBV6-3	11	TRBJ1-6	ASSYDSNSPLH
TRBV5-1	12	TRBJ1-1	ASNDRGVNTEAF
TRBV3-1/TRBV3-2	14	TRBJ2-1	ASSRPLAGGRHEQF
TRBV5-4	13	TRBJ2-3	ASSFSGEGADTQY
TRBV5-1	15	TRBJ2-6	ASSLSGGAQGANVLT
TRBV7-6	16	TRBJ2-5	ASSLDRRGQGDRETQY
TRBV27	13	TRBJ1-1	ASSLSEGASTEAF
TRBV6-5	12	TRBJ2-3	ASSPPGSSSTQY
TRBV29-1	10	TRBJ2-5	SVEYGEETQY
TRBV20-1	13	TRBJ2-5	SASVVVAGEETQY
TRBV5-1	12	TRBJ1-3	ASGQDSSGNTIY
TRBV5-4	12	TRBJ2-7	ASSLVGGSYEQY
TRBV3-1/TRBV3-2	11	TRBJ2-1	ASSLLAGGEQF
TRBV5-4	10	TRBJ1-1	ASSFGGARAF
TRBV27	13	TRBJ2-3	ASSFRGGAMDTQY
TRBV28	12	TRBJ1-2	ASSYPGQNYGYT